These 24 T cell receptor beta chains were all obtained from the same sample, sequenced in a study of blood T cell repertoires in COVID-19. Libraries were prepared by immunoSEQ multiplex PCR; TCRdb keeps only in-frame clonotypes and omits some of them. The sample consists of over 200,000 clones, 83% of them appearing once. Material: peripheral blood. These receptors were collected from a woman in her thirties or forties with active or convalescent COVID-19.

The chain has TRBV5-1 and TRBJ2-5, with 7 bases that match TRBD2. Trimming removed 1 base from V and 2 bases from J; junction bases left unmatched: 5. The CDR3 sequence is 15 residues long. CDR1 is SGHRS, CDR2 YFSETQ, per germline. The CDR3 sequence is CASSLWGGLQETQYF. The CDR3 DNA sequence: TGCGCCAGCAGCTTGTGGGGGGGTCTTCAAGAGACCCAGTACTTC. Based on the CDR3 plus reference TRBV5-1 and TRBJ2-5, the full variable domain is KAGVTQTPRYLIKTRGQQVTLSCSPISGHRSVSWYQQTPGQGLQFLFEYFSETQRNKGNFPGRFSGRQFSNSRSEMNVSTLELGDSALYLCASSLWGGLQETQYFGPGTRLLVL.

The chain joins TRBV19 to TRBJ1-2, with a possible D match to TRBD1 (5 bases). V lost 3 bases and J 4 bases, leaving 15 bases between the germline ends. Germline V lookup: CDR1 LNHDA, CDR2 SQIVND (reference sequence). The length of the CDR3 is 15 residues. CDR3 region: CASSMSRGSAYGYTF. CDR3 coding DNA: TGTGCCAGTAGTATGTCGCGGGGGTCGGCCTATGGCTACACCTTC. Full variable domain (missing parts from reference TRBV19 and TRBJ1-2): DGGITQSPKYLFRKEGQNVTLSCEQNLNHDAMYWYRQDPGQGLRLIYYSQIVNDFQKGDIAEGYSVSREKKESFPLTVTSAQKNPTAFYLCASSMSRGSAYGYTFGSGTRLTVV.

V usage is TRBV9 and J usage is TRBJ1-5; D is undetermined. The CDR3 totals 15 residues. Germline CDR1 reads SGDLS; CDR2 reads YYNGEE. Trimming left V 0 bases short and J 1 base short, with 8 bases between. CDR3 loop: CASSVDGGSNQPQHF. CDR3 in DNA: TGTGCCAGCAGCGTAGATGGAGGGAGCAATCAGCCCCAGCATTTT. The whole variable domain, filled in from reference TRBV9 and TRBJ1-5, reads DSGVTQTPKHLITATGQRVTLRCSPRSGDLSVYWYQQSLDQGLQFLIQYYNGEERAKGNILERFSAQQFPDLHSELNLSSLELGDSALYFCASSVDGGSNQPQHFGDGTRLSIL.

For this clone: Other DNA sequences from this sample encode an identical CDR3 as well. The V call is TRBV19, the J call TRBJ1-5, with D tentatively TRBD1 (5 bases). Trimming stripped 3 bases from V and 4 bases from J, with 13 bases between. Germline CDR1 LNHDA, CDR2 SQIVND (reference sequence). The CDR3 spans 15 residues. The CDR3 sequence: CASSISGYGNQPQHF. The CDR3 bases are TGTGCCAGTAGTATCTCAGGGTATGGGAATCAGCCCCAGCATTTT. Supplemented by reference TRBV19 and TRBJ1-5, the full variable domain reads DGGITQSPKYLFRKEGQNVTLSCEQNLNHDAMYWYRQDPGQGLRLIYYSQIVNDFQKGDIAEGYSVSREKKESFPLTVTSAQKNPTAFYLCASSISGYGNQPQHFGDGTRLSIL.

This clone was recorded a few times. V and J are TRBV25-1 and TRBJ1-2; possible D gene TRBD1, 6 bases. From germline, CDR1 is MGHDK and CDR2 SYGVNS. The CDR3 totals 15 residues. With 0 bases removed from V and 6 bases from J, the gap between germline ends came to 14 bases. CDR3 in amino acids: CASSEYAGGADGYTF. As DNA, the CDR3 is TGTGCCAGCAGTGAATACGCGGGGGGCGCGGATGGCTACACCTTC.

The chain links TRBV29-1 to TRBJ2-1; no clear D gene. The V gene lost 5 bases and the J gene lost 8 bases, with 10 bases spanning the gap. The CDR3 runs to 11 residues. CDR1 and CDR2 from the germline V gene are SQVTM and ANQGSEA. The CDR3 spells CSVLDTDEQFF. CDR3 in DNA: TGCAGCGTTCTCGACACCGATGAGCAGTTCTTC.

This clone was recorded once. The chain uses TRBV11-2 and TRBJ2-1, with D perhaps TRBD2 (6 bases). Germline CDR1 SGHAT, CDR2 FQNNGV. This CDR3 is 16 amino acids long. V shed 2 bases and J shed 0 bases, with 11 bases lying between them. In DNA, the CDR3 is TGTGCCAGCAGCTTATTGGACTACAGCTCCTACAATGAGCAGTTCTTC. Translated, it gives CASSLLDYSSYNEQFF.

The J gene is TRBJ1-1, the V gene TRBV4-1; D may be TRBD1 (5 bases). This CDR3 has 15 amino acids. The V gene's germline CDR1 is MGHRA and CDR2 YSYEKL. Deletions cut 4 bases from V and 8 bases from J, with 20 bases between. This CDR3 is CASSPLLLSRAEAFF. CDR3 nucleotides: TGCGCCAGCAGCCCCCTCCTCCTAAGCAGGGCCGAAGCTTTCTTT.

V gene TRBV28 combines with J gene TRBJ2-3; D possibly corresponds to TRBD2 (5 bases). The CDR3 is made up of 14 amino acids. The V end lost 5 bases, the J end lost 9 bases, and 18 bases lay between the germline ends. Germline-derived CDR1 and CDR2 are MDHEN and SYDVKM. This chain's CDR3 is CASSPPTATGTQYF. The CDR3 DNA reads TGTGCCAGCAGTCCCCCGACGGCAACGGGAACGCAGTATTTT.

This clone has just one count. The gene calls are TRBV24-1 and TRBJ2-3; 9 bases are shared with TRBD1. The CDR3 is 16 residues long. CDR1 is KGHDR, CDR2 SFDVKD, per germline. Trimming cost V 4 bases and J 0 bases; bases outside gene matches: 4. CDR3 bases: TGTGCCACCAGTGACACGACAGGGGGTAGCACAGATACGCAGTATTTT. Translating gives CATSDTTGGSTDTQYF.

V usage is TRBV7-2 and J usage is TRBJ2-7; D may be TRBD1 (5 bases). Trimming pared 4 bases from V and 7 bases from J, leaving 14 bases between. Germline V gene sequence: CDR1 SGHTA, CDR2 FQGNSA. CDR3 length: 13 residues. Here the CDR3 reads CASSSRTPPEQYF. Written as DNA, the CDR3 is TGTGCCAGCAGCTCCCGGACACCCCCGGAGCAGTACTTC.

This sequence joins TRBV7-2 and TRBJ1-2; D is possibly TRBD1 (5 bases). CDR1 and CDR2 (germline): SGHTA, FQGNSA. Trimming pared 2 bases from V and 1 base from J, leaving 5 bases between. The CDR3 spans 13 residues. This chain's CDR3 is CASSLQGNYGYTF. The DNA of the CDR3 is TGTGCCAGCAGCTTACAGGGTAACTATGGCTACACCTTC.

The chain is built from TRBV9 and TRBJ1-1, with a possible D match to TRBD1 (5 bases). Looked up from germline, CDR1 is SGDLS and CDR2 is YYNGEE. Trimming stripped 5 bases from V and 3 bases from J, with 11 bases between. CDR3 length: 13 amino acids. Here the CDR3 DNA reads TGTGCCAGCAGAGCCGACAGCTACACTGAAGCTTTCTTT. It encodes CASRADSYTEAFF.

This clone was observed a handful of times. This chain links TRBV2 with TRBJ2-7; TRBD2 aligns across 8 bases. The CDR3 length is 16 residues. The trim removed 2 bases at V and 3 bases at J, leaving 9 bases unmatched. Germline V gene data show CDR1 as SNHLY and CDR2 as FYNNEI. The CDR3 spells CASSELLASGRYEQYF. The CDR3 DNA follows: TGTGCCAGCAGTGAACTGTTGGCTAGCGGGCGCTACGAGCAGTACTTC.

The chain recombines TRBV14 with TRBJ1-3, with TRBD1 as a possible D gene (6 bases). The CDR3 loop spans 14 amino acids. Germline values: CDR1 SGHDN, CDR2 FVKESK. V lost 4 bases and J 4 bases, leaving 11 bases between the germline ends. DNA of the CDR3: TGTGCCAGCAGCCCTAGGGGGTCAGGAAACACCATATATTTT. Protein: CASSPRGSGNTIYF.

The gene calls are TRBV3-1 (or the pseudogene TRBV3-2) and TRBJ1-1; 7 bases line up with TRBD1. The germline V gene encodes CDR1 LGHDT and CDR2 YNNKEL (reference sequence). Unmatched junction bases numbered 3, after V lost 5 bases and J lost 0 bases. The CDR3 consists of 14 residues. The CDR3 DNA sequence: TGTGCCAGCAGCACAGGGGCGATGAACACTGAAGCTTTCTTT. Its protein product is CASSTGAMNTEAFF.

V and J are TRBV7-3 and TRBJ1-2; 11 bases fit TRBD1. After removal of 5 bases from V and 5 bases from J, the junction contained 7 bases not matched to a gene. Germline assignment: CDR1 SGHTA and CDR2 FQGTGA. The CDR3 has 15 amino acids. The CDR3 loop is CASSPGTGGGYGYTF. The DNA of the CDR3 is TGTGCCAGCAGCCCAGGGACAGGGGGAGGGTATGGCTACACCTTC.

Comment on this clone: This same CDR3 is encoded by further DNA sequences in the sample. This chain connects TRBV18 to TRBJ2-2, with TRBD1 as a possible D gene (6 bases). The V gene lost 3 bases and the J gene lost 0 bases, with 8 bases spanning the gap. Germline lookup yields CDR1 KGHSH and CDR2 LQKENI. This CDR3 region has 15 residues. CDR3 sequence (DNA): TGTGCCAGCTCACCCGGGACACCGAACACCGGGGAGCTGTTTTTT. Translation: CASSPGTPNTGELFF.

J is TRBJ1-3 and V is TRBV6-5; tentatively, D is TRBD1 (5 bases). The CDR3 has 15 residues. The V gene's germline CDR1 is MNHEY and CDR2 SVGAGI. V lost 0 bases and J 2 bases, leaving 8 bases between the germline ends. The CDR3: CASSYSGGAGNTIYF. The CDR3 DNA is TGTGCCAGCAGTTACTCTGGGGGGGCTGGAAACACCATATATTTT.

The chain carries TRBV27 and TRBJ1-2; D might be TRBD1 (5 bases). Germline V gene lookup returns CDR1 MNHEY and CDR2 SMNVEV (reference sequence). V lost 5 bases to trimming and J lost 6 bases, with 16 bases between them. This CDR3 contains 14 residues. For the CDR3, the DNA is TGTGCCAGCAGTGCTTACAGGTCTCGGAATGGCTACACCTTC. It specifies CASSAYRSRNGYTF.

The chain carries TRBV18 and TRBJ2-1; TRBD1 agrees at 9 bases. Germline trimming cut 6 bases from V and 7 bases from J; bases unmatched to any gene: 10. CDR1 KGHSH and CDR2 LQKENI come from the germline V gene. The CDR3 consists of 15 residues. The CDR3 loop is CASSWTGVVRNEQFF. The DNA for the CDR3 is TGTGCCAGCTCCTGGACAGGGGTTGTCCGGAATGAGCAGTTCTTC.

This clone was recorded once. The chain uses TRBV30 and TRBJ2-2; D ambiguous. Deletions cut 0 bases from V and 1 base from J, with 9 bases between. Germline-derived CDR1 and CDR2 are GTSNPN and SVGIG (reference sequence). The CDR3 runs to 15 residues. CDR3 protein: CAWSVGSLNTGELFF. CDR3 bases: TGTGCCTGGAGTGTGGGTAGCCTGAACACCGGGGAGCTGTTTTTT.

The rearrangement joins TRBV9 to TRBJ2-2, with D tentatively TRBD2 (6 bases). This CDR3 contains 14 residues. V was shortened by 0 bases and J by 7 bases, with 10 bases between the two germline ends. Germline V gene data show CDR1 as SGDLS and CDR2 as YYNGEE. The CDR3 reads CASSVAGDGGELFF. Here the CDR3 DNA reads TGTGCCAGCAGCGTAGCGGGAGACGGCGGGGAGCTGTTTTTT.

This clone has only one observation. The chain recombines TRBV4-1 with TRBJ2-2; D is possibly TRBD1 (7 bases). This CDR3 is 22 amino acids long. Germline V gives CDR1 MGHRA, CDR2 YSYEKL. V was trimmed by 0 bases and J by 2 bases, leaving 28 bases between them. CDR3 coding DNA: TGCGCCAGCAGCCAAGATCGGGATCAGTCGCGCGGGACAGCCTCAAACACCGGGGAGCTGTTTTTT. This translates into CASSQDRDQSRGTASNTGELFF.